This passage covers 13 T cell receptor beta chains from one sample sequenced in a study of vaccination and CD4 T cells after COVID-19. Cultured CD4+ T cell DNA was sequenced using the Oncomine TCR Beta short-read assay. TCRdb itself ran the PCR reads through MiXCR, one entry per CDR3 protein. Of around 30,000 distinct CDR3 sequences in the sample, around a third are singletons; the top ten hold more than 3%. These receptors' antigens are unknown. As for time point: late sampling 161 to 241 days after vaccination in three convalescent patients. This sample's treatment: approximately 11-day PBMC culture with coronavirus spike peptide pools or control peptides (ViraFEST assay). The sample was CD4+ T cells from blood, cultured in vitro, taken about 7 months after SARS-CoV-2 vaccination. The receptors stem from a human donor who had recovered from COVID-19.

The chain couples TRBV10-3 to TRBJ2-5; possibly TRBD1 for D (5 bases). The CDR3 runs to 15 residues. Trimming removed 2 bases from V and 5 bases from J, with 15 bases in between. Germline V lookup: CDR1 ENHRY, CDR2 SYGVKD. The CDR3 DNA is TGTGCCATCAGTGAGGTAAAGGGGTCTGTCGAGACCCAGTACTTC. Amino acids: CAISEVKGSVETQYF.

The gene calls are TRBV28 and TRBJ1-2; D is unresolved. Trimming took 3 bases from V and 7 from J, leaving 12 bases between them. The CDR3 has 13 residues. Germline V lookup: CDR1 MDHEN, CDR2 SYDVKM. CDR3 in DNA: TGTGCCAGCAGTTTTCCAGCGATCCGTGGCTACACCTTC. Its protein is CASSFPAIRGYTF.

In its sample, this clonotype was seen a few times. This sequence joins TRBV6-2 or TRBV6-3 and TRBJ2-5; TRBD1 agrees at 9 bases. Germline V lookup: CDR1 MNHEY, CDR2 SVGEGT. After removal of 6 bases from V and 0 bases from J, the junction contained 11 bases not matched to a gene. This CDR3 has 17 amino acids. DNA for the CDR3: TGTGCCAGCAGGGGGGGAGCGACAGGGGGGTACCAAGAGACCCAGTACTTC. This translates into CASRGGATGGYQETQYF.

J is TRBJ1-5 and V is TRBV6-1, with D hard to call. The CDR3 extends over 13 amino acids. With 6 bases removed from V and 4 bases from J, the gap between germline ends came to 10 bases. Germline V gene sequence: CDR1 MNHNS, CDR2 SASEGT. Here the CDR3 DNA reads TGTGCCAGCAGCAAGATGATTAATCAGCCCCAGCATTTT. It specifies CASSKMINQPQHF.

CDR3 region: CASSQDIGDTRSWPQHF. CDR3 bases: TGCGCCAGCAGCCAAGATATCGGGGACACGAGATCATGGCCCCAGCATTTT. The rearrangement uses TRBV4-1 and TRBJ1-5; the D gene is possibly TRBD1 (6 bases). Between the trimmed V and J ends, which lost 0 bases and 9 bases, there was a span of 21 bases. The CDR3 totals 17 residues. Germline V gene lookup returns CDR1 MGHRA and CDR2 YSYEKL.

The CDR3 reads CSVKKDGHHEQYF. Written as DNA, the CDR3 is TGCAGCGTGAAAAAGGACGGACACCACGAGCAGTACTTC. This chain uses TRBV29-1 with TRBJ2-7, with D perhaps TRBD1 (5 bases). The V end was cut by 6 bases, the J end by 5 bases, with 17 bases between. Germline CDR1 SQVTM, CDR2 ANQGSEA. The CDR3 is made up of 13 amino acids.

V usage is TRBV19 and J usage is TRBJ2-3; D call uncertain. With 1 base removed from V and 0 bases from J, the gap between germline ends came to 5 bases. CDR3 length: 14 amino acids. CDR1 and CDR2 (germline): LNHDA, SQIVND (reference sequence). The CDR3 loop reads CASSIGPSTDTQYF. CDR3 sequence (DNA): TGTGCCAGTAGTATAGGTCCTAGCACAGATACGCAGTATTTT.

The rearrangement uses TRBV5-4 and TRBJ2-7; TRBD1 matches 11 bases. V lost 7 bases to trimming and J lost 4 bases; unmatched junction nucleotides: 10. Germline assignment: CDR1 SGHNT and CDR2 YYREEE (reference sequence). The CDR3 runs to 15 residues. CDR3 sequence: CASGGGTGGMYEQYF. The DNA of the CDR3 is TGTGCCAGCGGCGGAGGGACAGGGGGTATGTACGAGCAGTACTTC.

V and J are TRBV20-1 and TRBJ1-1; TRBD1 agrees at 9 bases. The CDR3 covers 12 residues. Germline values: CDR1 DFQATT, CDR2 SNEGSKA (reference sequence). V shed 6 bases and J 4 bases; nucleotides not matched to a gene: 3. The CDR3 DNA sequence: TGCAGTGCAAAGACAGGGGGCACTGAAGCTTTCTTT. This translates into CSAKTGGTEAFF.

In DNA form, the CDR3 reads TGTGCCAGCAGCCCCGGCGGGGATACGCAGTATTTT. It codes for CASSPGGDTQYF. V is TRBV7-3 and J is TRBJ2-3; the D gene is possibly TRBD2 (5 bases). The V end lost 5 bases, the J end lost 6 bases, and 9 bases lay between the germline ends. This CDR3 comprises 12 residues. Germline lookup yields CDR1 SGHTA and CDR2 FQGTGA.

The chain recombines TRBV6-9 with TRBJ1-6; D remains ambiguous. Trimming pared 2 bases from V and 0 bases from J, leaving 8 bases between. Germline CDR1 MNHGY, CDR2 SVAAGI. The CDR3 is 16 amino acids. The CDR3 DNA follows: TGTGCCAGCAGTTATCAGGCAAGCTCCTATAATTCACCCCTCCACTTT. This codes for CASSYQASSYNSPLHF.

A few counts support this clonotype. The V gene is TRBV6-5, the J gene TRBJ1-5; 8 bases match TRBD1. The J segment lost 1 base and the V segment lost 0 bases, leaving 2 bases of the junction unmatched. The CDR3 is 16 residues long. Germline assignment: CDR1 MNHEY and CDR2 SVGAGI. The CDR3, as DNA: TGTGCCAGCAGTTACTCGACAGGGGCCAGCAATCAGCCCCAGCATTTT. As protein: CASSYSTGASNQPQHF.

The chain is built from TRBV10-3 and TRBJ2-5, with 8 bases aligning to TRBD2. The CDR3 has 15 residues. Germline CDR1 reads ENHRY; CDR2 reads SYGVKD. V shed 8 bases, J shed 5 bases, and the junction held 13 bases outside the gene matches. The CDR3 protein is CAIGRTSGLGETQYF. The CDR3 DNA sequence: TGTGCCATCGGGCGAACTAGCGGTTTGGGGGAGACCCAGTACTTC.